The clone carrying this T cell receptor beta chain was seen more than once but under ten times. Its matching antigen is unknown. This may arise from a read error, as a much more abundant clone is one base away. No conserved phenylalanine or tryptophan is present at the end of the CDR3, so a read error is the likely explanation. The V and J ends lost 1 base and 2 bases respectively, with 6 bases between them. Germline V gives CDR1 LGHNA, CDR2 YSLEER. This CDR3 is 13 amino acids long. The record originates from a study of blood T cells in healthy people across ages. Study observations and caveats: The lack of PBMC sorting stopped any conclusive naive versus antigen-experienced comparison. TCR beta diversity correlated strongly with naive T cell percentage.

It was with a sample-barcoded 5' primer and a J-beta primer mix that a second PCR of roughly 7 to 12 cycles was run. TCRdb recomputed calls from the 5' RACE reads with MiXCR, one row per CDR3 protein. The data contain 750,000 to 1,000,000 distinct CDR3 sequences, around 29% of them singletons. These data were also reused for a study on T cells of mothers and their children.

The sequence was obtained from a woman aged 40 to 49 in good health. The sequenced material came from blood. The chain has TRBV4-3 and TRBJ2-7; D unresolved. DNA for the CDR3: TGCGCCAGCAGCCAAGGAGGCCCCTACGAGCAGTACTGC. Its protein product is CASSQGGPYEQYC.